The 8 T cell receptor beta chains in this list originate from one sample, sequenced in a study of blood T cells in healthy people across ages (dated by TCRdb to 2013 to 2016). Library preparation was by 5' RACE. The reads were generated on an Illumina HiSeq 2500. A second 7 to 11 cycle PCR used a sample-barcoded 5' primer and a J-beta primer mix. TCRdb reran the public reads through fastp at Q25 and MiXCR, keeping productive beta chains. When rows share a CDR3 protein, they turn into one entry using the most common DNA and genes. For this sample there are hundreds of thousands of distinct CDR3 sequences; 52% appear just once. Together, the top ten hold roughly 14% of the sample. The material sequenced was blood. The source is a woman older than 75 in good health.

The chain links TRBV7-2 to TRBJ1-6, with D possibly TRBD1 on 6 matching bases. Germline loops: CDR1 SGHTA, CDR2 FQGNSA. Trimming cost V 0 bases and J 7 bases, with 13 bases left between them. The CDR3 is made up of 16 amino acids. The CDR3 here is CASSLAGRGGNSPLHF. The CDR3 DNA reads TGTGCCAGCAGCTTAGCCGGCAGGGGCGGCAATTCACCCCTCCACTTT.

This clonotype was counted at least ten times. The J gene is TRBJ2-3, the V gene TRBV20-1; TRBD2 agrees at 9 bases. Germline CDR1 reads DFQATT; CDR2 reads SNEGSKA (reference sequence). The V segment lost 0 bases and the J segment 3 bases; nucleotides outside the gene matches: 13. The CDR3 consists of 18 residues. CDR3 residues: CSARDSGAGTSWTDTQYF. DNA for the CDR3: TGCAGTGCTAGAGATAGCGGGGCCGGGACTAGCTGGACAGATACGCAGTATTTT.

This sequence joins TRBV28 and TRBJ2-1, with D maybe TRBD2 (7 bases). Trimming stripped 2 bases from V and 10 bases from J, with 15 bases between. Germline values: CDR1 MDHEN, CDR2 SYDVKM. The CDR3 contains 14 residues. The CDR3: CASSLRGGGREQFF. For the CDR3, the DNA is TGTGCCAGCAGTTTAAGGGGGGGGGGCCGCGAGCAGTTCTTC. Together with reference TRBV28 and TRBJ2-1, the CDR3 gives the full variable domain: DVKVTQSSRYLVKRTGEKVFLECVQDMDHENMFWYRQDPGLGLRLIYFSYDVKMKEKGDIPEGYSVSREKKERFSLILESASTNQTSMYLCASSLRGGGREQFFGPGTRLTVL.

Note on this clonotype: This could be a read error, since a much larger clone is one nucleotide away. The CDR3 reads CASSLLARGHTDTQYF. The CDR3 DNA is TGTGCCAGCAGCTTACTAGCGCGAGGGCACACAGATACGCAGTATTTT. V gene TRBV7-9 combines with J gene TRBJ2-3; D is perhaps TRBD2 (6 bases). Per the germline V gene, CDR1 is SEHNR and CDR2 is FQNEAQ (reference sequence). The V end was cut by 2 bases, the J end by 2 bases, with 14 bases between. This CDR3 is 16 amino acids long.

V and J are TRBV6-2 or TRBV6-3 and TRBJ2-7, with 9 nucleotides matching TRBD1. CDR3 length: 14 residues. Germline values: CDR1 MNHEY, CDR2 SVGEGT. Losses at the gene ends were 7 bases for V and 9 bases for J; bases not matched to a gene: 13. The CDR3 bases are TGTGCCAGCATTGAACCGGGACAGGGCCAAGGGCAGTACTTC. This codes for CASIEPGQGQGQYF.

This clonotype occurred many times. Written as DNA, the CDR3 is TGCAGTGCTACCGGACAGTCCTACGAGCAGTACTTC. Its protein is CSATGQSYEQYF. V and J are TRBV20-1 and TRBJ2-7, with D possibly being TRBD1 (6 bases). Trimming cost V 4 bases and J 1 base, with 8 bases left between them. The germline CDR1 and CDR2 sequences are DFQATT and SNEGSKA (reference sequence). The CDR3 spans 12 residues.

The J gene is TRBJ2-5, the V gene TRBV20-1; D might be TRBD2 (7 bases). V was shortened by 0 bases and J by 2 bases, with 10 bases between the two germline ends. Germline V gene lookup returns CDR1 DFQATT and CDR2 SNEGSKA (reference sequence). This CDR3 has 14 amino acids. The CDR3 spells CSARERGGQETQYF. CDR3 coding DNA: TGCAGTGCTAGAGAAAGGGGGGGGCAAGAGACCCAGTACTTC.

V is TRBV20-1 and J is TRBJ1-6, with D tentatively TRBD1 (5 bases). CDR1 is DFQATT and CDR2 is SNEGSKA in the germline V gene (reference sequence). Trimming shortened V by 3 bases and J by 9 bases, and 15 bases separated the two germline ends. The CDR3 is 14 amino acids. This CDR3 reads CSASGTGGGSPLHF. The CDR3 region has the DNA TGCAGTGCTAGCGGGACCGGGGGAGGTTCACCCCTCCACTTT.